Below, 7 T cell receptor beta chains from the same sample are listed, as sequenced in a study of cytomegalovirus exposure and HLA in healthy donors. PCR amplification relied on 60 Vbeta primers (plus 13 Jbeta primers). Repertoires were generated with immunoSEQ multiplex PCR, while TCRdb's copy carries only in-frame clones and drops some. The sample includes about 110,000 clones, about 64% of them seen just once. The sequencing sample was made of PBMCs. The receptors here all came from a female donor in good health and CMV-seronegative.

V and J are TRBV5-1 and TRBJ2-3; TRBD2 agrees at 10 bases. Germline CDR1 SGHRS, CDR2 YFSETQ. Trimming cost V 0 bases and J 4 bases; bases outside gene matches: 2. The CDR3 covers 15 residues. The CDR3 sequence is CASSLEGLAPDTQYF. In nucleotides, the CDR3 is TGCGCCAGCAGCTTGGAGGGACTAGCGCCAGATACGCAGTATTTT.

The rearrangement uses TRBV30 and TRBJ1-4; D is unclear. The germline V and J ends were trimmed by 2 bases and 8 bases, with 12 bases remaining between them. The CDR3 totals 13 residues. CDR1 and CDR2 (germline): GTSNPN, SVGIG (reference sequence). CDR3: CAWSREENEKLFF. CDR3 sequence (DNA): TGTGCCTGGAGTCGGGAGGAGAACGAAAAACTGTTTTTT. Full variable domain (remainder filled in from reference TRBV30 and TRBJ1-4): SQTIHQWPATLVQPVGSPLSLECTVEGTSNPNLYWYRQAAGRGLQLLFYSVGIGQISSEVPQNLSASRPQDRQFILSSKKLLLSDSGFYLCAWSREENEKLFFGSGTQLSVL.

The chain combines TRBV9 with TRBJ1-2; the match to TRBD1 covers 9 bases. The V and J ends lost 0 bases and 2 bases, in that order; junction bases with no gene match: 5. The CDR3 consists of 16 residues. In germline, CDR1 is SGDLS, CDR2 YYNGEE. The CDR3 sequence: CASSVGGTGLNYGYTF. DNA of the CDR3: TGTGCCAGCAGCGTAGGTGGGACAGGGCTAAACTATGGCTACACCTTC. The complete variable domain, with remaining parts taken from reference TRBV9 and TRBJ1-2, reads DSGVTQTPKHLITATGQRVTLRCSPRSGDLSVYWYQQSLDQGLQFLIQYYNGEERAKGNILERFSAQQFPDLHSELNLSSLELGDSALYFCASSVGGTGLNYGYTFGSGTRLTVV.

This chain connects TRBV30 to TRBJ2-3; the D gene is possibly TRBD2 (6 bases). The CDR3 loop spans 14 amino acids. The germline V gene has CDR1 GTSNPN and CDR2 SVGIG (reference sequence). V gave up 5 bases and J gave up 0 bases, with 12 bases separating them. The CDR3 here is CAWGDGTSTDTQYF. Here the CDR3 DNA reads TGTGCCTGGGGGGACGGGACTAGCACAGATACGCAGTATTTT.

This clone was seen a handful of times. The CDR3 nucleotides are TGCGCCAGCAGCTTGATAGGGGGCCGCTCTGGGGCCAACGTCCTGACTTTC. Amino acid sequence: CASSLIGGRSGANVLTF. The rearrangement links TRBV5-1 to TRBJ2-6; TRBD1 matches 7 bases. The length of the CDR3 is 17 residues. The trim removed 1 base at V and 0 bases at J, leaving 4 bases unmatched. The V gene's germline CDR1 is SGHRS and CDR2 YFSETQ.

The CDR3 here is CASSSGSLYNEQFF. CDR3 DNA: TGTGCCAGCAGCTCCGGGTCACTCTACAATGAGCAGTTCTTC. This chain links TRBV28 with TRBJ2-1; D call uncertain. The CDR3 has 14 amino acids. From germline, CDR1 is MDHEN and CDR2 SYDVKM. V lost 6 bases and J 3 bases, leaving 12 bases between the germline ends.

This clone was observed a single time. This chain links TRBV10-3 with TRBJ2-3; the D gene is possibly TRBD2 (6 bases). Germline assignment: CDR1 ENHRY and CDR2 SYGVKD. V lost 6 bases and J 3 bases, leaving 16 bases between the germline ends. The CDR3 extends over 15 amino acids. The CDR3 coding sequence is TGTGCCATCAGGGAGGGACTTAACCCGACAGATACGCAGTATTTT. It yields the protein CAIREGLNPTDTQYF.